This T cell receptor (beta chain) is from a study of vaccination and CD4 T cells after COVID-19. Study in general: The convalescents included six males and four females, and among them two were Hispanic while seven were Caucasian. Overlapping peptides covering the spike proteins of SARS-CoV-2, HCoV-NL63, HCoV-OC43 and HCoV-229E were added to stimulate cells.

An Oncomine TCR Beta short-read assay was used to sequence the DNA from cultured CD4+ T cells. Someone extracted genomic DNA from cultured CD4+ T cells. TCRdb re-called the PCR reads through MiXCR, storing one row per CDR3 protein. The sample lists about 27,000 distinct CDR3 sequences; about 66% were seen once. The treatment was: approximately 11-day PBMC culture with coronavirus spike peptide pools or control peptides (ViraFEST assay). V shed 5 bases and J 5 bases; nucleotides not matched to a gene: 13. Per the germline V gene, CDR1 is SGHRS and CDR2 is YFSETQ. The CDR3 runs to 16 residues. Comment on this clonotype: The antigen is not known.

The source was CD4+ T cells from blood, cultured in vitro, collected after SARS-CoV-2 vaccination. The chain has TRBV5-1 and TRBJ2-3; TRBD2 aligns across 8 bases. This clonotype originated in a human donor who received a COVID-19 vaccine. CDR3 loop: CASSATGGPEGDTQYF. CDR3 nucleotide sequence: TGCGCCAGCAGTGCGACGGGGGGGCCCGAGGGAGATACGCAGTATTTT.